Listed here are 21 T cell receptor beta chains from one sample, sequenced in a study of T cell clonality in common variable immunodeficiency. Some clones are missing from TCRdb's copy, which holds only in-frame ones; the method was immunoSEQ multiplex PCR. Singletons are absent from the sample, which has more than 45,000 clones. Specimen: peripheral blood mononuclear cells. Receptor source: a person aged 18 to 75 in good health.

This CDR3 reads CSATSGGGTYNEQFF. The part of the CDR3 DNA that was read is TGCAGTGCCACTAGCGGGGGAGGAACCTACAATGAG. V gene TRBV20-1 combines with J gene TRBJ2-1; 11 bases map to TRBD2. The sequence runs out 3 residues before the end of the CDR3; the remainder is reconstructed from the germline J gene. V gave up 6 bases and J gave up 2 bases; unmatched junction bases: 6. Germline CDR1 reads DFQATT; CDR2 reads SNEGSKA (reference sequence). CDR3 length: 15 residues.

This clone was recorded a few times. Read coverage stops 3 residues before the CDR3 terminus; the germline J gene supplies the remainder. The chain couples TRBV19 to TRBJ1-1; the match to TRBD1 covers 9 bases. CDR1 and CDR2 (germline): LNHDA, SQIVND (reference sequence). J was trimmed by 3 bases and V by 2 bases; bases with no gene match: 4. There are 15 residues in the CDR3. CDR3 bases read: TGTGCCAGTAGTATAATCGGACAGGGGCACACTGAA. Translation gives CASSIIGQGHTE. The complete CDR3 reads CASSIIGQGHTEAFF.

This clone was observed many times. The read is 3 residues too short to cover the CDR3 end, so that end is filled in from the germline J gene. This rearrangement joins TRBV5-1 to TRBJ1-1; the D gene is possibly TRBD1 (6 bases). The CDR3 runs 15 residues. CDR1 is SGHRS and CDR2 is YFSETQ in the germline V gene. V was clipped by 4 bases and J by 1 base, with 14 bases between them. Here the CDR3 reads CASSQGRQGNTEAFF. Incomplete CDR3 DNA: TGCGCCAGCAGCCAGGGGAGGCAGGGGAACACTGAA.

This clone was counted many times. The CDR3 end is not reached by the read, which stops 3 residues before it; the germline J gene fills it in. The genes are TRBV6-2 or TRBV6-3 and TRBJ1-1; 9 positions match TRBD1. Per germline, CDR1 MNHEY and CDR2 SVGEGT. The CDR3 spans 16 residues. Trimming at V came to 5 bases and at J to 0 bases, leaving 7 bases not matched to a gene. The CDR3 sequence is CASSTGQGSLNTEAFF. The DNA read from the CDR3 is TGTGCCAGCAGTACCGGACAGGGGTCACTGAACACTGAA.

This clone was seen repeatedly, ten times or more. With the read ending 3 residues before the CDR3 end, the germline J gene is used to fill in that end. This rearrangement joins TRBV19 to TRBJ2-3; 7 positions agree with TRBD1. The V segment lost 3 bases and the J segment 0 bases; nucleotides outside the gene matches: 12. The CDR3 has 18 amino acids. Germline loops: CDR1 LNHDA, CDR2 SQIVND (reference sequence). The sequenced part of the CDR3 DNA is TGTGCCAGTAGTATCTCCTCTCTGACAGGGCTGAGCACAGATACG. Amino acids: CASSISSLTGLSTDT. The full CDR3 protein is CASSISSLTGLSTDTQYF.

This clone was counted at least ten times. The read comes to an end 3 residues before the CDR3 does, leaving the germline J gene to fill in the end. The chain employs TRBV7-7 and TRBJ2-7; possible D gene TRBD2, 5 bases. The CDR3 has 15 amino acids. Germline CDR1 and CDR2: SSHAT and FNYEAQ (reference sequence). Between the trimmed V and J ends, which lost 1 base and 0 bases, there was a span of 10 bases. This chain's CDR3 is CASSLGRGPSYEQYF. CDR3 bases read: TGTGCCAGCAGCTTAGGCCGCGGGCCCTCCTACGAG.

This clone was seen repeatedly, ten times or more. The CDR3 bases that were read are TGTGCCAGCATGGGGGGGCTTAACACCGGGGAG. Translating gives CASMGGLNTGE. The full CDR3 protein reads CASMGGLNTGELFF. The chain uses TRBV2 and TRBJ2-2; TRBD2 might be the D (7 bases). The CDR3 is cut off 3 residues early in the read; its end comes from the germline J gene. The CDR3 runs 14 residues. Germline values: CDR1 SNHLY, CDR2 FYNNEI. The V end lost 7 bases, the J end lost 2 bases, and 11 bases lay between the germline ends.

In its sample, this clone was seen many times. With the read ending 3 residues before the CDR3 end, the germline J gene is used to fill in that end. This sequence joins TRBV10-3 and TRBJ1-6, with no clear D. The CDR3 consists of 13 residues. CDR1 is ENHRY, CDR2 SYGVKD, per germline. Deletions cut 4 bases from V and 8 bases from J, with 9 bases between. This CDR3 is CAISASADSPLHF. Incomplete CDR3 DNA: TGTGCCATCAGTGCCAGCGCCGATTCACCC.

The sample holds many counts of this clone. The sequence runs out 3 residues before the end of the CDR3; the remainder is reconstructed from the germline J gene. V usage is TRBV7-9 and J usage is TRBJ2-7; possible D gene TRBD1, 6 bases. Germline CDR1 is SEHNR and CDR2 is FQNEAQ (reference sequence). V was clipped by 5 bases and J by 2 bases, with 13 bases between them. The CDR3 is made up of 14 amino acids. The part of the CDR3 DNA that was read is TGTGCCAGCAGCGTACTACAGGGCCCCTACGAG. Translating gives CASSVLQGPYE. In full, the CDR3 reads CASSVLQGPYEQYF.

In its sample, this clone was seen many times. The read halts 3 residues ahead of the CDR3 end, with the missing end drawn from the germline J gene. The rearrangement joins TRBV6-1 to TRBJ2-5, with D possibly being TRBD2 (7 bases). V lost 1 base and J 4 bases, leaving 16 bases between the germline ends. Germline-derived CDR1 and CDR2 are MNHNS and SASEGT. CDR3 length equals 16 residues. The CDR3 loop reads CASSEVLGGGGETQYF. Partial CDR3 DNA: TGTGCCAGCAGTGAAGTGCTTGGGGGAGGGGGAGAGACC.

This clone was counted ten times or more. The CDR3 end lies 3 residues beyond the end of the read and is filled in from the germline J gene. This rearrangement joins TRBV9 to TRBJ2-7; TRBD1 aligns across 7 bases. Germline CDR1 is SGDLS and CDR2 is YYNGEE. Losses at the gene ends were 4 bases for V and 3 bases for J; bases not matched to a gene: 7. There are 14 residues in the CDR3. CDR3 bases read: TGTGCCAGCAGCCCCCGACAGGGAAACTACGAG. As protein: CASSPRQGNYE. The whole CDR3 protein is CASSPRQGNYEQYF.

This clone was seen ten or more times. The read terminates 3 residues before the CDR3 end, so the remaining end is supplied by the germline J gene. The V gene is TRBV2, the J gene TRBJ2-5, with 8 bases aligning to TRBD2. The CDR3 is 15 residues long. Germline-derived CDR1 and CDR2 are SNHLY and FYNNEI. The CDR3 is CALYPGLAVQETQYF. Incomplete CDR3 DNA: TGTGCTCTCTATCCAGGACTAGCAGTACAAGAGACC.

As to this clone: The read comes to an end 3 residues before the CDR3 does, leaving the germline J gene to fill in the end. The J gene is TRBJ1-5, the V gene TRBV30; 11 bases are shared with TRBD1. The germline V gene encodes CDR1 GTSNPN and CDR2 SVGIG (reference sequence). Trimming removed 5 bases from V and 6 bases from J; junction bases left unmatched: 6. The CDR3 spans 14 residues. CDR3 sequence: CAWAGQGATQPQHF. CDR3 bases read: TGTGCCTGGGCCGGACAGGGGGCGACTCAGCCC.

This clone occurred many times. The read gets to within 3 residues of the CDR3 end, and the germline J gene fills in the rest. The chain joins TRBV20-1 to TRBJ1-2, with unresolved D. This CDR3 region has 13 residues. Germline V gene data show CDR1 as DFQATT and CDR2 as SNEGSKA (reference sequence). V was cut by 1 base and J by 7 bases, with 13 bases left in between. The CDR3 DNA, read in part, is TGCAGTGCTAGAGCTCCCCCCTCGGGTGGC. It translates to CSARAPPSGG. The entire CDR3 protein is CSARAPPSGGYTF.

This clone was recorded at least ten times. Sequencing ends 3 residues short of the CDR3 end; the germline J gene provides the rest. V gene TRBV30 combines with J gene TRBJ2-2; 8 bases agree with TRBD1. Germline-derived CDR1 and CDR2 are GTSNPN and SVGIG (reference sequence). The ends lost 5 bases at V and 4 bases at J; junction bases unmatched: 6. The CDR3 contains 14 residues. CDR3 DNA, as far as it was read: TGTGCCTGGGCCGGACAGGGAAGCACCGGGGAG. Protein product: CAWAGQGSTGE. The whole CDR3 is CAWAGQGSTGELFF.

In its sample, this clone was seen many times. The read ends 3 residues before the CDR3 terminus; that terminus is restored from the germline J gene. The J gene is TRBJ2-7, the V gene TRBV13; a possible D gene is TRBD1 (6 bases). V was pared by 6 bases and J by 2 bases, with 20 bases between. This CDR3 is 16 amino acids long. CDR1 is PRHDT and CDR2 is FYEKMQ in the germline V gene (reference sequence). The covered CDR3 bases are TGTGCCAGCAGTCTCAATACAGGGAAAATCCCCTACGAG. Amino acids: CASSLNTGKIPYE. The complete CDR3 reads CASSLNTGKIPYEQYF.

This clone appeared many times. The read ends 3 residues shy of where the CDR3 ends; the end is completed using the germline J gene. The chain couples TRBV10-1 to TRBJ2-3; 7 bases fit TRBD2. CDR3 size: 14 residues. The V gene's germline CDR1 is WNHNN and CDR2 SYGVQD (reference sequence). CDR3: CASRGGFRYQPQYF. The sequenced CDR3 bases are TGCGCCAGCAGGGGGGGGTTTAGGTATCAGCCG.

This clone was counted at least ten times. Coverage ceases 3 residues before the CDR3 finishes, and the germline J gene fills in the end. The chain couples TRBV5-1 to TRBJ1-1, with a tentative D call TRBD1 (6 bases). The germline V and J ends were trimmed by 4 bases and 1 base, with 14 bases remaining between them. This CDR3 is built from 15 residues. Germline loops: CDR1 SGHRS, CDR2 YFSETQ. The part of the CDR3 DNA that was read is TGCGCCAGCAGCGCTACAGGGAGCCCGAACACTGAA. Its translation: CASSATGSPNTE. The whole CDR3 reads CASSATGSPNTEAFF.

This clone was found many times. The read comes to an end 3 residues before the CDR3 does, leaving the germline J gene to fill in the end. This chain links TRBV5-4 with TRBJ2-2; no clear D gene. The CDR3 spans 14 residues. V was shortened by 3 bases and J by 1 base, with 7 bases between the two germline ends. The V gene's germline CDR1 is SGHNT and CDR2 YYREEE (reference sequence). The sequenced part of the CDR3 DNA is TGTGCCAGCAGCTCGCGGCAGAACACCGGGGAG. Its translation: CASSSRQNTGE. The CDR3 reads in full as CASSSRQNTGELFF.

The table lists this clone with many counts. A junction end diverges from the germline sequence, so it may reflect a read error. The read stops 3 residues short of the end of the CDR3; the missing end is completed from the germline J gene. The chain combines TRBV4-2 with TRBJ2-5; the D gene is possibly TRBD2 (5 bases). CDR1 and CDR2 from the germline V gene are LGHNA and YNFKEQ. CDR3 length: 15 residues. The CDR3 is CASSQDPGFRETQYF. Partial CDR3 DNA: TGCGCCAGCAGCCAAGATCCGGGGTTTCGGGAGACC.

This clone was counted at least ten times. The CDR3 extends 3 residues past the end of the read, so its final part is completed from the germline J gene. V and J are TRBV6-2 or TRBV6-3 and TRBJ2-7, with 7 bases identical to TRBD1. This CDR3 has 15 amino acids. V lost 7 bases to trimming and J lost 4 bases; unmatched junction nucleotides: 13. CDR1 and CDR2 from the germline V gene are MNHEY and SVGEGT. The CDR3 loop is CASTAGGGRGYEQYF. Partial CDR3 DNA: TGTGCCAGCACCGCTGGTGGGGGCAGGGGGTACGAG.